The 20 T cell receptor beta chains below were found in one sample sequenced in a study of spatial heterogeneity in lung cancer. Using its own MiXCR run on the 5' RACE reads, TCRdb lists one record per CDR3 protein. This sample has about 39,000 distinct CDR3 sequences, with approximately 3.1% found just once. Sample time point: sample taken at primary tumor resection. The source material was normal lung tissue next to the tumor, sampled at surgery. Receptors were obtained from a male donor with early-stage non-small cell lung cancer.

This clonotype was counted many times. This chain uses TRBV11-2 with TRBJ2-2; 7 positions match TRBD1. The CDR3 is 16 amino acids. The V and J ends lost 0 bases and 7 bases, in that order; junction bases with no gene match: 8. CDR1 is SGHAT and CDR2 is FQNNGV in the germline V gene. The chain's CDR3 is CASSLETGRYFGELFF. DNA of the CDR3: TGTGCCAGCAGCTTAGAGACAGGGAGATACTTCGGGGAGCTGTTTTTT.

This clonotype was seen repeatedly, ten times or more. This chain uses TRBV6-2 or TRBV6-3 with TRBJ2-5; no clear D gene. Germline CDR1 is MNHEY and CDR2 is SVGEGT. This CDR3 contains 14 residues. With 4 bases removed from V and 4 bases from J, the gap between germline ends came to 13 bases. The CDR3, as DNA: TGTGCCAGCAGTTCGATGTCGCTGGGAGAGACCCAGTACTTC. Translation gives CASSSMSLGETQYF.

This clonotype was seen ten or more times. The chain has TRBV10-2 and TRBJ2-5; D possibly corresponds to TRBD1 (5 bases). Germline CDR1 is WSHSY and CDR2 is SAAADI. Trimming pared 5 bases from V and 1 base from J, leaving 8 bases between. The length of the CDR3 is 13 residues. CDR3 sequence: CASSQQVQETQYF. CDR3 bases: TGCGCCAGCAGTCAACAGGTCCAAGAGACCCAGTACTTC.

This clonotype has a count of ten or more. V gene TRBV6-5 combines with J gene TRBJ2-2; maybe TRBD2 (5 bases). V lost 0 bases and J lost 4, with 6 bases in between. Germline lookup yields CDR1 MNHEY and CDR2 SVGAGI. The length of the CDR3 is 14 residues. The CDR3 DNA sequence: TGTGCCAGCAGTTACTCCGCGGGCACCGGGGAGCTGTTTTTT. The encoded protein is CASSYSAGTGELFF.

This clonotype was picked up many times. The rearrangement uses TRBV7-9 and TRBJ2-1, with a weak D call TRBD1 (5 bases). Germline V gives CDR1 SEHNR, CDR2 FQNEAQ (reference sequence). Trimming stripped 2 bases from V and 5 bases from J, with 16 bases between. CDR3 length: 16 residues. The CDR3 DNA reads as TGTGCCAGCAGCTTATACTCCACCGGACAAAACAATGAGCAGTTCTTC. Residues: CASSLYSTGQNNEQFF.

Many counts were recorded for this clonotype. The V gene is TRBV29-1, the J gene TRBJ1-6; 7 nucleotides line up with TRBD1. CDR3 size: 14 residues. The germline V gene has CDR1 SQVTM and CDR2 ANQGSEA. The trim removed 6 bases at V and 10 bases at J, leaving 12 bases unmatched. CDR3 residues: CSVKTGDSESPLHF. CDR3 coding DNA: TGCAGCGTAAAAACAGGGGACAGTGAGTCACCCCTCCACTTT.

This clonotype was counted at least ten times. This chain connects TRBV7-2 to TRBJ1-2; the D gene is possibly TRBD1 (5 bases). The V gene lost 2 bases and the J gene lost 8 bases, with 18 bases spanning the gap. CDR3 length equals 15 residues. Germline V gives CDR1 SGHTA, CDR2 FQGNSA. The CDR3, as DNA: TGTGCCAGCAGCTTACAGACAGCTAGCCGCCTAGGCTACACCTTC. Translation gives CASSLQTASRLGYTF. The variable domain in full, with the rest retrieved from reference TRBV7-2 and TRBJ1-2, is GAGVSQSPSNKVTEKGKDVELRCDPISGHTALYWYRQSLGQGLEFLIYFQGNSAPDKSGLPSDRFSAERTGGSVSTLTIQRTQQEDSAVYLCASSLQTASRLGYTFGSGTRLTVV.

This clonotype was seen ten or more times. This rearrangement joins TRBV29-1 to TRBJ2-5; no clear D. This CDR3 is built from 13 residues. With 6 bases removed from V and 5 bases from J, the gap between germline ends came to 16 bases. Germline values: CDR1 SQVTM, CDR2 ANQGSEA. The CDR3 DNA is TGCAGCGTGCATCTGACCGTTGCGGAGACCCAGTACTTC. It encodes CSVHLTVAETQYF. The entire variable domain, with the rest obtained from reference TRBV29-1 and TRBJ2-5, is as follows: SAVISQKPSRDICQRGTSLTIQCQVDSQVTMMFWYRQQPGQSLTLIATANQGSEATYESGFVIDKFPISRPNLTFSTLTVSNMSPEDSSIYLCSVHLTVAETQYFGPGTRLLVL.

This clonotype is medium-sized. The rearrangement links TRBV28 to TRBJ2-5; 9 bases are a match to TRBD2. V lost 6 bases to trimming and J lost 2 bases; unmatched junction nucleotides: 4. The CDR3 runs 14 residues. Germline loops: CDR1 MDHEN, CDR2 SYDVKM. Here the CDR3 reads CASRLAGNQETQYF. The CDR3 DNA sequence: TGTGCCAGCAGACTAGCGGGTAATCAAGAGACCCAGTACTTC.

This clonotype was detected ten times or more. This chain uses TRBV15 with TRBJ1-1, with 7 positions matching TRBD1. The germline gives CDR1 LNHNV, CDR2 YYDKDF (reference sequence). The trim removed 0 bases at V and 7 bases at J, leaving 17 bases unmatched. The CDR3 is made up of 18 amino acids. The DNA of the CDR3 is TGTGCCACCAGCAGAGATTTCACACAAGGGGGCGAGTATGGTGAAGCTTTCTTT. It translates to CATSRDFTQGGEYGEAFF.

This clonotype has a count of ten or more. This rearrangement joins TRBV9 to TRBJ1-1; D remains ambiguous. The V end was cut by 4 bases, the J end by 3 bases, with 16 bases between. Germline V CDR1 and CDR2: SGDLS, YYNGEE. The CDR3 loop spans 15 amino acids. CDR3 sequence: CASSTTDTVYTEAFF. The CDR3 coding sequence is TGTGCCAGCAGCACTACAGACACGGTTTACACTGAAGCTTTCTTT.

The chain's CDR3 is CSARQSGDTQYF. CDR3 DNA sequence: TGCAGTGCTCGCCAATCGGGAGATACGCAGTATTTT. V usage is TRBV20-1 and J usage is TRBJ2-3, with D uncertain. Germline lookup yields CDR1 DFQATT and CDR2 SNEGSKA (reference sequence). Trimming stripped 5 bases from V and 5 bases from J, with 11 bases between. The CDR3 has 12 residues.

Many counts were recorded for this clonotype. The chain couples TRBV10-3 to TRBJ2-7; TRBD2 is a possible D gene (6 bases). This CDR3 is built from 13 residues. The V gene's germline CDR1 is ENHRY and CDR2 SYGVKD. Trimming cost V 8 bases and J 3 bases, with 14 bases left between them. The CDR3 nucleotides are TGTGCCATCGGCGCAGCGGGCCTCTACGAGCAGTACTTC. It yields the protein CAIGAAGLYEQYF.

This clonotype came up many times. This chain uses TRBV7-2 with TRBJ2-5; 10 bases are shared with TRBD2. The CDR3 runs 16 residues. V was pared by 2 bases and J by 3 bases, with 6 bases of the junction left unmatched. In germline, CDR1 is SGHTA, CDR2 FQGNSA. The CDR3: CASSLNSGGPKETQYF. The CDR3 coding sequence is TGTGCCAGCAGCTTAAATAGCGGGGGGCCGAAAGAGACCCAGTACTTC.

This clonotype showed up many times. This chain links TRBV5-1 with TRBJ2-5, with D perhaps matching TRBD2 (6 bases). Trimming removed 1 base at V and 1 base at J, with 11 bases between. The CDR3 has 15 residues. Per the germline V gene, CDR1 is SGHRS and CDR2 is YFSETQ. Written as DNA, the CDR3 is TGCGCCAGCAGCTTGTCTGGGGGGACCCAAGAGACCCAGTACTTC. This translates into CASSLSGGTQETQYF.

This clonotype was counted many times. The chain uses TRBV18 and TRBJ2-5; TRBD1 matches at 7 bases. Germline CDR1 and CDR2: KGHSH and LQKENI. Losses at the gene ends were 4 bases for V and 5 bases for J; bases not matched to a gene: 7. The CDR3 totals 14 residues. The CDR3 reads CASSRGTAGETQYF. The CDR3 DNA sequence: TGTGCCAGCTCACGGGGGACAGCTGGGGAGACCCAGTACTTC.

This clonotype was picked up a small number of times. The genes are TRBV6-5 and TRBJ2-5; 7 nucleotides agree with TRBD2. Germline assignment: CDR1 MNHEY and CDR2 SVGAGI. V lost 2 bases and J lost 4; bases outside the gene matches: 7. This CDR3 region has 15 residues. CDR3 DNA: TGTGCCAGCAGTTACACTGGAGCGGGAAGAGAGACCCAGTACTTC. Its translation is CASSYTGAGRETQYF.

The chain has TRBV12-3 or TRBV12-4 and TRBJ2-1, with 14 bases matching TRBD2. V shed 4 bases, J shed 9 bases, and the junction held 14 bases outside the gene matches. The CDR3 has 18 residues. The CDR3 sequence is CASSSGTSGRKRRSEQFF. The CDR3 DNA is TGTGCCAGCAGTTCCGGGACTAGCGGGAGAAAGCGCCGGAGTGAGCAGTTCTTC.

Of note for this clonotype: Sequence at one end of the junction differs from germline and may be a read error. The V and J genes are TRBV2 and TRBJ1-6; D gene ambiguous. Germline V gives CDR1 SNHLY, CDR2 FYNNEI. CDR3 length equals 13 residues. DNA of the CDR3: TGCGAAAGCGGGAGCTCCTATAATTCACCCCTCCACTTT. It translates to CESGSSYNSPLHF.

This clonotype has a count of ten or more. This chain uses TRBV13 with TRBJ2-3; D ambiguous. The CDR3 is 18 amino acids. The V gene's germline CDR1 is PRHDT and CDR2 FYEKMQ (reference sequence). Trimming removed 4 bases at V and 2 bases at J, with 22 bases between. CDR3 DNA: TGTGCCAGCAGCTCCCGGAATATCGACTCGGAGAACACAGATACGCAGTATTTT. This encodes CASSSRNIDSENTDTQYF.